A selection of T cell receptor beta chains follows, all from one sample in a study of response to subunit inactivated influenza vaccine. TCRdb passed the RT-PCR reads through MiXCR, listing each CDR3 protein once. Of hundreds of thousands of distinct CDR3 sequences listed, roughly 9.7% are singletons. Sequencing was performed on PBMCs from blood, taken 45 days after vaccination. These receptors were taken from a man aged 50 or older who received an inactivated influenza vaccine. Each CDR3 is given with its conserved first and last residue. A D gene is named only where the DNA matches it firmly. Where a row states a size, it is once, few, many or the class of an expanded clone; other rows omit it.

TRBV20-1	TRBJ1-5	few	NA	TGCAGTGCTAGAGATCCCCGGGCAGGCAGGGAGGGTCAGCCCCAGCATTTT	CSARDPRAGREGQPQHF
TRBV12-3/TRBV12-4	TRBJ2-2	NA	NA	TGTGCCAGCGGAGGATATTTCACCGGGGAGCTGTTTTTT	CASGGYFTGELFF
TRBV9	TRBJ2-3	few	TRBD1	TGTGCCAGCAGCGTACAGGGACAGGGGCCAGATACGCAGTATTTT	CASSVQGQGPDTQYF
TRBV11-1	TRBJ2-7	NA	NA	TGTGCCAGCAGCTTAGTAGCGGACGAGCAGTACTTC	CASSLVADEQYF
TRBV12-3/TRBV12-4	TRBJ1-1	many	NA	TGTGCCAGCAGTTTGGTGGCTGAAGCTTTCTTT	CASSLVAEAFF
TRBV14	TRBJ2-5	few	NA	TGTGCCAGCAGCCAAGTCTCCGCGGGGACCCAGTACTTC	CASSQVSAGTQYF
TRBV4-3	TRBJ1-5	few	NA	TGCGCCAGCAGCCAAGATGCGGCACGAAATCAGCCCCAGCATTTT	CASSQDAARNQPQHF
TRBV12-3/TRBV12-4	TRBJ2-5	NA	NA	TGTGCCAGCAGTTTAACGCGATGGGAGACCCAGTACTTC	CASSLTRWETQYF
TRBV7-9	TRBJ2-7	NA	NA	TGTGCCAGCAGCCCGCCGGTCTACGACCAGTACTTC	CASSPPVYDQYF
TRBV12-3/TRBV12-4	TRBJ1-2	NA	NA	TGTGCCAGCAGTCAAACAGGGCGACACTATGGCTACACCTTC	CASSQTGRHYGYTF
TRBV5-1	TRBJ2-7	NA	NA	TGCGCCAGCAGCTTGAGCAGGGCTGAAATCCCAAGAGTGAGCGAGCAGTACTTC	CASSLSRAEIPRVSEQYF
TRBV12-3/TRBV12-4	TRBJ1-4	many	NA	TGTGCCAGCAGTTCCGGGAACAACCCTGGCCGGCTGTTTTTT	CASSSGNNPGRLFF
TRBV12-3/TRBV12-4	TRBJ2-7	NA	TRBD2	TGTGCCAGCAGTATCGGGACTAGCGCGTCCTACGAGCAGTACTTC	CASSIGTSASYEQYF
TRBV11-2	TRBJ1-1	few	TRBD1	TGTGCCAGCAGCTCCGTGTACCGGGACAGGGGGTTAAACACTGAAGCTTTCTTT	CASSSVYRDRGLNTEAFF
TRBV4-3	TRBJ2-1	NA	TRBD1	TGCGCCAGCAGGTCTATCCCGGGACAGGGCAACAATGAGCAGTTCTTC	CASRSIPGQGNNEQFF
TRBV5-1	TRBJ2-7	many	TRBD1	TGCGCCAGCAGCTCCGGGACAGGGGGCAACGAGCAGTACTTC	CASSSGTGGNEQYF
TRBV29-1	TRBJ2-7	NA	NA	TGCAGCGTTTCAGGTTCCTACGAGCAGTACTTC	CSVSGSYEQYF
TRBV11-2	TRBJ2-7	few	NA	TGTGCCAGCAGCCCCCGCGCGGGGCGTGGGTACGAGCAGTACTTC	CASSPRAGRGYEQYF
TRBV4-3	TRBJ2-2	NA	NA	TGCGCCAGCAGCCGTTATTGGGGGGAGAACACCGGGGAGCTGTTTTTT	CASSRYWGENTGELFF
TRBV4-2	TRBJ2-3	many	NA	TGTGCCAGCAGCCAAGATCTGGGCGGGCCTAGCACAGATACGCAGTATTTT	CASSQDLGGPSTDTQYF
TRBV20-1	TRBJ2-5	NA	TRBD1	TGCAGTGCTGAGGACAGGCCTTGGGAGACCCAGTACTTC	CSAEDRPWETQYF
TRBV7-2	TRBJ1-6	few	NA	TGTGCCAGCAGCTTAGCCTACGCAGTCTATTCACCCCTCCACTTT	CASSLAYAVYSPLHF
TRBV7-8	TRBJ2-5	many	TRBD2	TGTGCCAGCAGGGTAGGGCGGGGGGGCCGGCAAGAGACCCAGTACTTC	CASRVGRGGRQETQYF
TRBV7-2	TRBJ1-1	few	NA	TGTGCCGGGGGGACAACCATGAACACTGAAGCTTTCTTT	CAGGTTMNTEAFF
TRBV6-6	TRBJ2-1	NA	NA	TGTGCCAGCGGGGGGAGGTATGAGCAGTTCTTC	CASGGRYEQFF
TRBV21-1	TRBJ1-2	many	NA	TGTGCCAGCAGCAAAGCAGGCGCGGAGGGGGATAATGGCTACACCTTC	CASSKAGAEGDNGYTF
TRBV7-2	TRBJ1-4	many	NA	TGTGCCAGCAGCGCTCAGGGCGGAACTAATGAAAAACTGTTTTTT	CASSAQGGTNEKLFF
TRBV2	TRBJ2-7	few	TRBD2	TGTGCCAGCAGTCCGACTAGCGGGGCCTACGAGCAGTACTTC	CASSPTSGAYEQYF
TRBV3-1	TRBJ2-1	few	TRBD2	TGTGCCAGCAGCGATGGGACTAGGAATGAGCAGTTCTTC	CASSDGTRNEQFF
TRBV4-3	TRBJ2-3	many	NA	TGCGCCAGCAGCCAAGATACGGGGGCAAGCACAGATACGCAGTATTTT	CASSQDTGASTDTQYF
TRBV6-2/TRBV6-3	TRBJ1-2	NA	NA	TGTGCCAGCAGCTCACCGTCCTCCACCTCCGGGACACCTTATGGCTACACCTTC	CASSSPSSTSGTPYGYTF
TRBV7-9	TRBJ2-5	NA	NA	TGTGCCAGCAGCTTAACTCAGCCCCAGTACTTC	CASSLTQPQYF
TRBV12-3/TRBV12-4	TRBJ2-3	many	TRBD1	TGTGCCAGCAGTTTGTTACAGGGGGAGAGTGAGACAGATACGCAGTATTTT	CASSLLQGESETDTQYF
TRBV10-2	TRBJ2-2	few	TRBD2	TGCGCCAGCAGTGAAACGGGGGGGTGGGCTAGCCGGAACACCGGGGAGCTGTTTTTT	CASSETGGWASRNTGELFF
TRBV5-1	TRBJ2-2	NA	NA	TGCGCCAGCAGTTATGGGACTGAGATAATGAACACCGGGGAGCTGTTTTTT	CASSYGTEIMNTGELFF
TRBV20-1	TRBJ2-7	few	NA	TGCAGTGCTAGTTGGGGGGGGCGCGGGTACGAGCAGTACTTC	CSASWGGRGYEQYF
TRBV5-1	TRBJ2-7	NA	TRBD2	TGCGCCAGCAGCCTCGGGGGGACTTTCTACGAGCAGTACTTC	CASSLGGTFYEQYF
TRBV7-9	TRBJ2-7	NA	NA	TGTGCCAGCAGCCGCCCCCAGGGAGCGCGCCGAGAGGAGCAGTACTTC	CASSRPQGARREEQYF
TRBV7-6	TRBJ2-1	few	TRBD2	TGTGCCAGCAGCGCGACTAGCGGGAGGTGGAATGAGCAGTTCTTC	CASSATSGRWNEQFF
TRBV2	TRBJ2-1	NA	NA	TGTGCCAGCAGGGATTCCCGGGTTTTATACAATGAGCAGTTCTTC	CASRDSRVLYNEQFF
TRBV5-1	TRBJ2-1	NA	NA	TGCGCCAGCAATCCTGGCACGGGGGGCCCATACAATGAGCAGTTCTTC	CASNPGTGGPYNEQFF
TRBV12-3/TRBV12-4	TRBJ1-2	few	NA	TGTGCCAGCAGTTTGGGGACCGTTGGCTACACCTTC	CASSLGTVGYTF
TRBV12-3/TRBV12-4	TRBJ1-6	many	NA	TGTGCCAGCAGCTCCCCCGGGACCCTCCACTTT	CASSSPGTLHF
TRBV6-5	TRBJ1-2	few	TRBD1	TGTGCCAGCAGTTACCTGAGACAGGGGGAGGACTATGGCTACACCTTC	CASSYLRQGEDYGYTF
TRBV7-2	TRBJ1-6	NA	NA	TGTGCCAGCAGCTACTTTCCCAGTTCACCCCTCCACTTT	CASSYFPSSPLHF
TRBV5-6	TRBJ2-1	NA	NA	TGTGCCAGCATCTCGAACAGGATCACCTCCTACAATGAGCAGTTCTTC	CASISNRITSYNEQFF
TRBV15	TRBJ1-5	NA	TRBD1	TGTGCCACCAGCAGAGACTACAGGGGTAGGGGAGAGGGCAATCAGCCCCAGCATTTT	CATSRDYRGRGEGNQPQHF
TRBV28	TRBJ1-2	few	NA	TGTGCCAGCAGTTTATCTGACAGGAACTATGGCTACACCTTC	CASSLSDRNYGYTF
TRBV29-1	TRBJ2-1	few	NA	TGCAGCGTTCAACAGGAAAGCTCCTACAATGAGCAGTTCTTC	CSVQQESSYNEQFF
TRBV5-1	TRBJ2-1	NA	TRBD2	TGCGCCAGCAGCTTAGATAGCGGGAGTTATGAGCAGTTCTTC	CASSLDSGSYEQFF
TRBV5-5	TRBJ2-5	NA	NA	TGTGCCAGCAGCTTGGTACTGATCCGAGAGACCCAGTACTTC	CASSLVLIRETQYF
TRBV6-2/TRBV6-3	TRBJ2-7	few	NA	TGTGCCAGCAGCGTTACAGGGTACTACGAGCAGTACTTC	CASSVTGYYEQYF
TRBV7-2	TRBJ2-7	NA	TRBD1	TGTGCCAGCAGCCCCCCGGGACAGGGGGCCGAGCAGTACTTC	CASSPPGQGAEQYF
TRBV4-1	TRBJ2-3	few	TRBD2	TGCGCCAGCAGCCAAGGTCCAGCGGGGGCTACAGATACGCAGTATTTT	CASSQGPAGATDTQYF
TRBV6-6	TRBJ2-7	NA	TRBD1	TGTGCCAGCACTATAAGGGGGCACGAGCAGTACTTC	CASTIRGHEQYF